These 19 T cell receptor beta chains were all obtained from the same sample, sequenced in a study of technical replicates of blood from a handful of donors. The table came from immunoSEQ multiplex PCR; TCRdb's copy has only in-frame clones and leaves some out. This sample carries approximately 58,000 clones, 65% to 90% of them seen once, and the ten largest clones take 5% to 5.5%. The sequenced material came from PBMCs. These receptors were collected from a human donor in good health. Some clones in this sample may be carry-over from other donors' samples.

The rearrangement uses TRBV7-8 and TRBJ1-2, with D maybe TRBD1 (5 bases). The germline gives CDR1 SGHVS, CDR2 FQNEAQ. Trimming pared 2 bases from V and 4 bases from J, leaving 11 bases between. CDR3 length: 14 residues. The CDR3 region has the DNA TGTGCCAGCAGCTTATCCGCGGGGGTCTATGGCTACACCTTC. This gives the protein CASSLSAGVYGYTF. The full variable domain, with the rest looked up from reference TRBV7-8 and TRBJ1-2, is GAGVSQSPRYKVAKRGQDVALRCDPISGHVSLFWYQQALGQGPEFLTYFQNEAQLDKSGLPSDRFFAERPEGSVSTLKIQRTQQEDSAVYLCASSLSAGVYGYTFGSGTRLTVV.

V usage is TRBV4-3 and J usage is TRBJ2-1, with a possible D match to TRBD2 (6 bases). The CDR3 runs to 16 residues. Germline V gene data show CDR1 as LGHNA and CDR2 as YSLEER. Trimming stripped 0 bases from V and 7 bases from J, with 16 bases between. DNA of the CDR3: TGCGCCAGCAGCCAAGACGGGTTAGGGGCGGGAAATGAGCAGTTCTTC. This sequence encodes CASSQDGLGAGNEQFF.

The chain combines TRBV19 with TRBJ1-5, with 9 bases that match TRBD1. Germline V gene sequence: CDR1 LNHDA, CDR2 SQIVND (reference sequence). Trimming at V came to 5 bases and at J to 5 bases, leaving 4 bases not matched to a gene. The CDR3 consists of 14 residues. The CDR3 loop is CASSWGQGHQPQHF. CDR3 in DNA: TGTGCCAGTAGTTGGGGACAGGGACATCAGCCCCAGCATTTT.

The chain carries TRBV5-1 and TRBJ2-7; 11 nucleotides line up with TRBD1. Germline trimming cut 4 bases from V and 5 bases from J; bases unmatched to any gene: 11. The CDR3 sequence is 16 residues long. The germline gives CDR1 SGHRS, CDR2 YFSETQ. The CDR3 here is CASSKWGQGVEDEQYF. CDR3 sequence (DNA): TGCGCCAGCAGCAAATGGGGACAGGGGGTTGAAGACGAGCAGTACTTC.

The chain joins TRBV4-1 to TRBJ2-7, with D maybe TRBD2 (6 bases). The CDR3 is made up of 14 amino acids. Trimming pared 5 bases from V and 3 bases from J, leaving 14 bases between. CDR1 is MGHRA and CDR2 is YSYEKL in the germline V gene. CDR3 bases: TGCGCCAGCAGCGAGCCGGGACTCAACTACGAGCAGTACTTC. Translating gives CASSEPGLNYEQYF.

This rearrangement joins TRBV7-3 to TRBJ2-1, with TRBD2 matching 10 bases. The junction had 9 bases not matched to a gene; V was cut back by 6 bases and J by 10 bases. Germline loops: CDR1 SGHTA, CDR2 FQGTGA. The CDR3 is 14 residues long. Here the CDR3 reads CASRLAGPKGEQFF. DNA of the CDR3: TGTGCCAGCAGACTAGCGGGGCCGAAAGGGGAGCAGTTCTTC.

The V and J genes are TRBV4-3 and TRBJ2-5, with unresolved D. The CDR3 contains 15 residues. Germline CDR1 is LGHNA and CDR2 is YSLEER. V was shortened by 2 bases and J by 2 bases, with 12 bases between the two germline ends. CDR3 in DNA: TGCGCCAGCAGCCAATTCCAAGGCGGACAAGAGACCCAGTACTTC. This translates into CASSQFQGGQETQYF.

In this sample, this clone turned up a few times. This rearrangement joins TRBV9 to TRBJ2-7, with 8 bases identical to TRBD2. The V gene end was trimmed by 3 bases and the J gene end by 5 bases; junction bases not matched to a gene: 7. The CDR3 consists of 14 residues. Germline-derived CDR1 and CDR2 are SGDLS and YYNGEE. The CDR3 reads CASSGLAGSDEQYF. CDR3 nucleotide sequence: TGTGCCAGCAGCGGATTAGCGGGGAGTGACGAGCAGTACTTC.

The CDR3 sequence: CASSPGAGGSYNEQFF. The CDR3 nucleotides are TGTGCCAGCAGCCCAGGGGCGGGGGGGTCCTACAATGAGCAGTTCTTC. The V call is TRBV7-9, the J call TRBJ2-1; the match to TRBD2 covers 9 bases. Germline loops: CDR1 SEHNR, CDR2 FQNEAQ (reference sequence). The CDR3 is made up of 16 amino acids. Trimming removed 5 bases from V and 1 base from J; junction bases left unmatched: 6.

The chain combines TRBV6-1 with TRBJ2-2; possible D gene TRBD2, 6 bases. The V end was cut by 10 bases, the J end by 4 bases, with 19 bases between. Germline lookup yields CDR1 MNHNS and CDR2 SASEGT. This CDR3 contains 15 residues. The CDR3 region is CATRIGWGGTGELFF. The CDR3 coding sequence is TGTGCCACCCGGATTGGGTGGGGAGGCACCGGGGAGCTGTTTTTT.

For this clone: Different DNA sequences within this sample yield the same CDR3. The chain links TRBV2 to TRBJ1-2, with 9 bases identical to TRBD1. Germline V lookup: CDR1 SNHLY, CDR2 FYNNEI. With V trimmed by 8 bases and J by 2 bases, 3 bases remained unmatched. The CDR3 has 13 residues. The CDR3 here is CASSGQGNYGYTF. CDR3 coding DNA: TGTGCCAGCTCGGGACAGGGAAACTATGGCTACACCTTC. Full variable domain (rest looked up from reference TRBV2 and TRBJ1-2): EPEVTQTPSHQVTQMGQEVILRCVPISNHLYFYWYRQILGQKVEFLVSFYNNEISEKSEIFDDQFSVERPDGSNFTLKIRSTKLEDSAMYFCASSGQGNYGYTFGSGTRLTVV.

The chain employs TRBV5-6 and TRBJ1-2; D gene uncertain. V was clipped by 7 bases and J by 3 bases, with 10 bases between them. The CDR3 is made up of 12 amino acids. Germline assignment: CDR1 SGHDT and CDR2 YYEEEE. The CDR3 sequence: CASSWAHYGYTF. In DNA form, the CDR3 reads TGTGCCAGCTCGTGGGCCCACTATGGCTACACCTTC.

In its sample, this clone was seen once. The V and J genes are TRBV7-6 and TRBJ2-7, with D hard to call. The CDR3 has 14 residues. Trimming left V 4 bases short and J 5 bases short, with 15 bases between. Germline loops: CDR1 SGHVS, CDR2 FNYEAQ. The CDR3 region is CASSSRPTLDEQYF. The CDR3, as DNA: TGTGCCAGCAGCTCTAGGCCGACTTTGGACGAGCAGTACTTC.

This clone was observed a single time. The CDR3 region has the DNA TGTGCCAGTAGTATTCTAAACACTGAAGCTTTCTTT. It codes for CASSILNTEAFF. The chain recombines TRBV19 with TRBJ1-1, with D uncertain. The CDR3 contains 12 residues. Per germline, CDR1 LNHDA and CDR2 SQIVND (reference sequence). V shed 3 bases and J shed 2 bases, with 4 bases lying between them.

The chain combines TRBV9 with TRBJ1-6; D is possibly TRBD1 (6 bases). The CDR3 is 15 residues long. Trimming removed 0 bases at V and 7 bases at J, with 11 bases between. Germline V gene lookup returns CDR1 SGDLS and CDR2 YYNGEE. This chain's CDR3 is CASSVAGGDNSPLHF. Written as DNA, the CDR3 is TGTGCCAGCAGCGTAGCGGGGGGCGACAATTCACCCCTCCACTTT.

This chain uses TRBV2 with TRBJ2-1; 14 nucleotides line up with TRBD2. Germline CDR1 SNHLY, CDR2 FYNNEI. This CDR3 comprises 17 residues. The V and J ends lost 9 bases and 0 bases, in that order; junction bases with no gene match: 7. As DNA, the CDR3 is TGTGCCAGTGAGACTAGCGGGGGGGCCAGCTCCTACAATGAGCAGTTCTTC. Protein: CASETSGGASSYNEQFF.

The gene calls are TRBV13 and TRBJ2-4, with TRBD2 identical over 7 bases. V shed 4 bases and J 3 bases; nucleotides not matched to a gene: 12. Germline-derived CDR1 and CDR2 are PRHDT and FYEKMQ (reference sequence). The CDR3 covers 17 residues. In nucleotides, the CDR3 is TGTGCCAGCAGCTCCTATGAGGGGAGGGCCGACAAAAACATTCAGTACTTC. Protein sequence: CASSSYEGRADKNIQYF.

This clone was observed once. The V and J genes are TRBV27 and TRBJ1-5; possible D gene TRBD1, 5 bases. The germline V and J ends were trimmed by 4 bases and 12 bases, with 22 bases remaining between them. The germline gives CDR1 MNHEY, CDR2 SMNVEV (reference sequence). This CDR3 is built from 15 residues. The DNA of the CDR3 is TGTGCCAGCAGTTCAGCCCAGGGTAGGGGCTTTGGCCAGCATTTT. Translation: CASSSAQGRGFGQHF.

This clone was seen more than once but under ten times. The rearrangement uses TRBV5-4 and TRBJ2-7, with D maybe TRBD1 (5 bases). Germline V lookup: CDR1 SGHNT, CDR2 YYREEE (reference sequence). V was shortened by 4 bases and J by 4 bases, with 18 bases between the two germline ends. The CDR3 is made up of 15 amino acids. In nucleotides, the CDR3 is TGTGCCAGCAGCCCCACCAAAGGGGCTAGGTACGAGCAGTACTTC. This gives the protein CASSPTKGARYEQYF. Using reference TRBV5-4 and TRBJ2-7 for the parts outside the CDR3, the full variable domain is ETGVTQSPTHLIKTRGQQVTLRCSSQSGHNTVSWYQQALGQGPQFIFQYYREEENGRGNFPPRFSGLQFPNYSSELNVNALELDDSALYLCASSPTKGARYEQYFGPGTRLTVT.